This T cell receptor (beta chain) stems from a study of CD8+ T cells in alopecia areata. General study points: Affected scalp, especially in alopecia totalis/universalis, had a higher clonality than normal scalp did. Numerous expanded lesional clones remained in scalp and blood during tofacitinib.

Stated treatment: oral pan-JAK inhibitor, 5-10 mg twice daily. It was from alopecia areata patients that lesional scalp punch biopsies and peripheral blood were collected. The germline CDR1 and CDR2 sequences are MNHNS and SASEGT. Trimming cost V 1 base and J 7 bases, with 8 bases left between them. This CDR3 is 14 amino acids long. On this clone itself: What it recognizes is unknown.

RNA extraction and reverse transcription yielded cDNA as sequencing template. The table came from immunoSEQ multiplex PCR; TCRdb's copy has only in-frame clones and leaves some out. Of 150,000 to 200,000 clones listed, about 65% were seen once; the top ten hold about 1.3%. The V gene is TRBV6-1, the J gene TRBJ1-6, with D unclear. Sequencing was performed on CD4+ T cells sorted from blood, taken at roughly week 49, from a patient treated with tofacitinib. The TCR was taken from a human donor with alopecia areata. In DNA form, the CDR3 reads TGTGCCAGCAGTGAAGTAGGGAAAAATTCACCCCTCCACTTT. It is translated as CASSEVGKNSPLHF.